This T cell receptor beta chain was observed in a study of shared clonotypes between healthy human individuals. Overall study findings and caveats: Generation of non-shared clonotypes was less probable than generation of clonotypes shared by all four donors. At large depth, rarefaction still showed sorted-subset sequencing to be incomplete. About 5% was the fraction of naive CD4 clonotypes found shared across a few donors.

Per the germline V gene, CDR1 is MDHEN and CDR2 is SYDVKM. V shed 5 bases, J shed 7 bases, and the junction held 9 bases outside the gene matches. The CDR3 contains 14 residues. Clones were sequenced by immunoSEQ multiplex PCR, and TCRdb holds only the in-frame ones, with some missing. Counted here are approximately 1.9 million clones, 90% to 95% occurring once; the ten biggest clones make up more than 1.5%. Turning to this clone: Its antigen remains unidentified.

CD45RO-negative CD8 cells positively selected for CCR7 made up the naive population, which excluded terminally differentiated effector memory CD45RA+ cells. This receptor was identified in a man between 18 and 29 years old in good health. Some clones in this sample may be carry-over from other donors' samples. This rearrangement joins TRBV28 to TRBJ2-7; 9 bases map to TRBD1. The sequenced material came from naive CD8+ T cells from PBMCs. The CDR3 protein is CASSANRGLGEQYF. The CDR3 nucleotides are TGTGCCAGCAGTGCGAACAGGGGGCTCGGAGAGCAGTACTTC.